These 16 T cell receptor beta chains came from one sample sequenced in a study of somatic mutations in cytotoxic T cells in rheumatoid arthritis. Repertoires were generated with immunoSEQ multiplex PCR, while TCRdb's copy carries only in-frame clones and drops some. The sample holds approximately 21,000 clones, just under 80% seen once. What was sequenced was CD8+ T cells sorted from blood. The receptors here all came from an adult with rheumatoid arthritis.

This sequence joins TRBV19 and TRBJ2-1; weak D call: TRBD2 (5 bases). The CDR3 has 14 residues. V gave up 5 bases and J gave up 4 bases, with 12 bases separating them. CDR1 and CDR2 from the germline V gene are LNHDA and SQIVND (reference sequence). CDR3 region: CASSPLGQYNEQFF. The CDR3 DNA reads as TGTGCCAGTAGTCCACTAGGGCAATACAATGAGCAGTTCTTC.

A single count supports this clone. The chain is built from TRBV4-2 and TRBJ2-3, with TRBD2 matching 7 bases. The germline CDR1 and CDR2 sequences are LGHNA and YNFKEQ. Trimming removed 0 bases from V and 5 bases from J; junction bases left unmatched: 8. The CDR3 runs to 16 residues. The CDR3 reads CASSQDGGGRGDTQYF. The CDR3 DNA follows: TGTGCCAGCAGCCAAGATGGGGGGGGACGGGGAGATACGCAGTATTTT.

This clone was counted a single time. The chain couples TRBV13 to TRBJ2-2, with no clear D. From germline, CDR1 is PRHDT and CDR2 FYEKMQ (reference sequence). CDR3 size: 18 residues. V lost 5 bases and J 1 base, leaving 20 bases between the germline ends. Here the CDR3 reads CASSGHDTKHRNTGELFF. CDR3 coding DNA: TGTGCCAGCAGCGGCCATGACACCAAGCATAGGAACACCGGGGAGCTGTTTTTT.

The rearrangement links TRBV10-3 to TRBJ2-1, with 7 bases identical to TRBD2. Germline CDR1 ENHRY, CDR2 SYGVKD. Trimming at V came to 6 bases and at J to 4 bases, leaving 9 bases not matched to a gene. The CDR3 contains 15 residues. The CDR3 DNA follows: TGTGCCATCAGAGGAGCGGGAAACGGGTACAATGAGCAGTTCTTC. The encoded protein is CAIRGAGNGYNEQFF.

A single count supports this clone. This rearrangement joins TRBV10-1 to TRBJ1-2, with D hard to call. The CDR3 length is 14 residues. Trimming pared 0 bases from V and 5 bases from J, leaving 10 bases between. CDR1 is WNHNN and CDR2 is SYGVQD in the germline V gene (reference sequence). The CDR3 reads CASSESEGRYGYTF. The CDR3 DNA reads as TGCGCCAGCAGTGAGTCAGAGGGCAGGTATGGCTACACCTTC.

This chain links TRBV4-1 with TRBJ2-3; D remains unclear. The CDR3 contains 16 residues. Looked up from germline, CDR1 is MGHRA and CDR2 is YSYEKL. Trimming cost V 3 bases and J 3 bases, with 16 bases left between them. The CDR3 DNA reads as TGCGCCAGCAGCCAGGCCATAGGGTCCGCGACAGATACGCAGTATTTT. It is translated as CASSQAIGSATDTQYF.

The chain recombines TRBV5-4 with TRBJ2-7; 10 bases line up with TRBD2. V lost 4 bases and J lost 2; bases outside the gene matches: 6. There are 15 residues in the CDR3. CDR1 and CDR2 (germline): SGHNT, YYREEE (reference sequence). CDR3 sequence (DNA): TGTGCCAGCAGCCCCTGGAGCGGGGGGGCCTACGAGCAGTACTTC. Encoded protein: CASSPWSGGAYEQYF.

This sequence joins TRBV5-1 and TRBJ1-1; D remains ambiguous. Looked up from germline, CDR1 is SGHRS and CDR2 is YFSETQ. There are 13 residues in the CDR3. V was cut by 0 bases and J by 0 bases, with 3 bases left in between. The CDR3 spells CASSLAVNTEAFF. Here the CDR3 DNA reads TGCGCCAGCAGCTTGGCAGTGAACACTGAAGCTTTCTTT. The full variable domain, in which reference TRBV5-1 and TRBJ1-1 provide the parts outside the CDR3, is KAGVTQTPRYLIKTRGQQVTLSCSPISGHRSVSWYQQTPGQGLQFLFEYFSETQRNKGNFPGRFSGRQFSNSRSEMNVSTLELGDSALYLCASSLAVNTEAFFGQGTRLTVV.

The chain employs TRBV7-9 and TRBJ2-1; TRBD2 matches 9 bases. Trimming cost V 0 bases and J 6 bases; bases outside gene matches: 12. The CDR3 has 18 residues. The V gene's germline CDR1 is SEHNR and CDR2 FQNEAQ (reference sequence). The CDR3 nucleotides read TGTGCCAGCAGCTTAGCCTTTCGGCGGGAGGGCCATATCAATGAGCAGTTCTTC. Translation gives CASSLAFRREGHINEQFF.

The chain is built from TRBV6-4 and TRBJ1-2; D unresolved. The CDR3 extends over 14 amino acids. Germline lookup yields CDR1 MRHNA and CDR2 SNTAGT. V was shortened by 0 bases and J by 10 bases, with 15 bases between the two germline ends. Here the CDR3 reads CASSDSWGSGIYTF. The DNA for the CDR3 is TGTGCCAGCAGTGACTCATGGGGATCCGGGATCTACACCTTC.

The chain carries TRBV5-4 and TRBJ1-2; D remains unclear. Germline loops: CDR1 SGHNT, CDR2 YYREEE (reference sequence). V was shortened by 1 base and J by 6 bases, with 10 bases between the two germline ends. The CDR3 sequence is 13 residues long. The CDR3 DNA follows: TGTGCCAGCAGCTTGAACAGAAATGATGGCTACACCTTC. It codes for CASSLNRNDGYTF. Using reference TRBV5-4 and TRBJ1-2 for the parts outside the CDR3, the full variable domain is ETGVTQSPTHLIKTRGQQVTLRCSSQSGHNTVSWYQQALGQGPQFIFQYYREEENGRGNFPPRFSGLQFPNYSSELNVNALELDDSALYLCASSLNRNDGYTFGSGTRLTVV.

V is TRBV9 and J is TRBJ2-1; D remains ambiguous. The CDR3 covers 15 residues. The germline V and J ends were trimmed by 0 bases and 8 bases, with 15 bases remaining between them. Germline V gene lookup returns CDR1 SGDLS and CDR2 YYNGEE. The CDR3 DNA reads TGTGCCAGCAGCGTAGGGGTCCTTGGGTACGATGAGCAGTTCTTC. Its translation: CASSVGVLGYDEQFF.

This clone occurred a few times. The rearrangement links TRBV7-9 to TRBJ2-7; 11 positions match TRBD2. The CDR3 covers 14 residues. Per germline, CDR1 SEHNR and CDR2 FQNEAQ (reference sequence). Trimming took 4 bases from V and 3 from J; bases not matched to a gene: 2. CDR3 sequence: CASSSTSGDYEQYF. The CDR3 nucleotides read TGTGCCAGCAGCTCGACTAGCGGGGACTACGAGCAGTACTTC.

The CDR3 DNA sequence: TGTGCCAGCAGCTTATACAGGGTGGATGAAAAACTGTTTTTT. Translated, it gives CASSLYRVDEKLFF. The genes are TRBV7-8 and TRBJ1-4, with TRBD1 as a possible D gene (6 bases). V was pared by 2 bases and J by 6 bases, with 10 bases between. Germline CDR1 and CDR2: SGHVS and FQNEAQ. The CDR3 covers 14 residues.

The V gene is TRBV7-2, the J gene TRBJ1-2; a weak D match, TRBD1 (5 bases). CDR3 size: 14 residues. The V end lost 0 bases, the J end lost 4 bases, and 9 bases lay between the germline ends. CDR1 and CDR2 from the germline V gene are SGHTA and FQGNSA. CDR3 sequence: CASSLAQGFYGYTF. As DNA, the CDR3 is TGTGCCAGCAGCTTAGCCCAGGGCTTCTATGGCTACACCTTC.

The rearrangement joins TRBV6-6 to TRBJ1-2; weak D call: TRBD1 (5 bases). V dropped 0 bases and J dropped 3 bases, with 11 bases sitting between them. Germline CDR1 reads MNHNY; CDR2 reads SVGAGI (reference sequence). The CDR3 runs 15 residues. The CDR3 protein is CASSYSGVGDYGYTF. CDR3 nucleotide sequence: TGTGCCAGCAGTTACTCTGGGGTGGGGGACTATGGCTACACCTTC.